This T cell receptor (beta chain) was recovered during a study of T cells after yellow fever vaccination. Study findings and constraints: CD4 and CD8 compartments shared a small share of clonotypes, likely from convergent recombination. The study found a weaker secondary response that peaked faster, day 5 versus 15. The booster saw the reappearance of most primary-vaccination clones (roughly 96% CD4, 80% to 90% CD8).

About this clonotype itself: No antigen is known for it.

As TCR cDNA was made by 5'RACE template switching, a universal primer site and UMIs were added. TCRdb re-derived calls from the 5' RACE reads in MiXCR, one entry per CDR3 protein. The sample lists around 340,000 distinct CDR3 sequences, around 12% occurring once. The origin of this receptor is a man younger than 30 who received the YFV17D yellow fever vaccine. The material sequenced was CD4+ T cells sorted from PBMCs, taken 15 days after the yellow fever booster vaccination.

The CDR3: CASTPRTGSNQPQHF. The CDR3 bases are TGTGCCAGCACGCCACGGACAGGGTCGAATCAGCCCCAGCATTTT. J is TRBJ1-5 and V is TRBV6-2 or TRBV6-3; TRBD1 matches at 8 bases. J gave up 4 bases and V 7 bases, and 9 bases lay outside the gene matches. The germline V gene encodes CDR1 MNHEY and CDR2 SVGEGT. The CDR3 is made up of 15 amino acids.